This TCR beta chain is from a study of cytomegalovirus exposure and HLA in healthy donors. Study-wide findings and caveats: Researchers left out some V segments, among them TRBV6-2 and TRBV6-3, as indistinguishable. Trimming of TCR beta V- and J-genes showed a link, identified in a later analysis, to a missense DCLRE1C variant. Highly shared sequence variants in one cluster were likely a sequencing artifact. Later analysis identified about 15,000 TCR beta sequences associated with HLA alleles, using a false discovery rate threshold of 0.05.

This clone has just a few counts. The target antigen is unknown. PCR was performed using 60 Vbeta and 13 Jbeta primers. Sequencing used immunoSEQ multiplex PCR; TCRdb keeps in-frame clones, though not all of them. The sample shows about 150,000 clones, around 74% of them seen only once. Deletions cut 4 bases from V and 3 bases from J, with 14 bases between. Germline V gene sequence: CDR1 SGDLS, CDR2 YYNGEE. The CDR3 loop spans 15 amino acids. This clonotype was obtained from a man aged 45 to 65 in good health and CMV-seropositive. The J gene is TRBJ2-1, the V gene TRBV9, with no clear D. The source material was PBMCs. The CDR3 nucleotides are TGTGCCAGCAGCTTAGTAGGCGCGGTCTACAATGAGCAGTTCTTC. Residues: CASSLVGAVYNEQFF.